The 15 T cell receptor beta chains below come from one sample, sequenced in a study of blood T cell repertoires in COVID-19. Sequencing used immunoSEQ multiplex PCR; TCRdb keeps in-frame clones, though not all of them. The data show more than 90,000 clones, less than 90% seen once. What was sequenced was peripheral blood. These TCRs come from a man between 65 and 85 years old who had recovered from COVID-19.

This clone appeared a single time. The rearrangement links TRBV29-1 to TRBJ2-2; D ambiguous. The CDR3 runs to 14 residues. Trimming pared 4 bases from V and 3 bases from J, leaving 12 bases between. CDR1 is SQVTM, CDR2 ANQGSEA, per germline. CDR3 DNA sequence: TGCAGCGTTGGATCTGGGCACTACACCGGGGAGCTGTTTTTT. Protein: CSVGSGHYTGELFF.

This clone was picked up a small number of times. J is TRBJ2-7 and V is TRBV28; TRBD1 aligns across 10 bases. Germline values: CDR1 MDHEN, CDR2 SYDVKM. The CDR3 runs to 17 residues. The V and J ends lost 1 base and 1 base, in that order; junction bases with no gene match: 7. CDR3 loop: CASSLFTGQGISYEQYF. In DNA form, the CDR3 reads TGTGCCAGCAGTTTATTTACGGGACAGGGGATTTCCTACGAGCAGTACTTC.

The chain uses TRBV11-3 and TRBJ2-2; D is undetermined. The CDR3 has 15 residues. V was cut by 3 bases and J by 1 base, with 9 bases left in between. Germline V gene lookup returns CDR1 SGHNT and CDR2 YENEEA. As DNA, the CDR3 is TGTGCCAGCAGCTTTTCCGGAGTGAACACCGGGGAGCTGTTTTTT. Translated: CASSFSGVNTGELFF.

As DNA, the CDR3 is TGTGCCAGCAGTTACCTACAGAGCACAGATACGCAGTATTTT. It translates to CASSYLQSTDTQYF. The V and J genes are TRBV6-6 and TRBJ2-3; no clear D. In germline, CDR1 is MNHNY, CDR2 SVGAGI (reference sequence). This CDR3 region has 14 residues. Trimming removed 2 bases at V and 0 bases at J, with 6 bases between.

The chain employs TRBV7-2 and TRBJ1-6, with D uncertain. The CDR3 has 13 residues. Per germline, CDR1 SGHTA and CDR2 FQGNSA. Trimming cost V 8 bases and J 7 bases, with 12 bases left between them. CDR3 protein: CASSAQFNSPLHF. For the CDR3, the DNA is TGTGCCAGCTCAGCACAGTTCAATTCACCCCTCCACTTT.

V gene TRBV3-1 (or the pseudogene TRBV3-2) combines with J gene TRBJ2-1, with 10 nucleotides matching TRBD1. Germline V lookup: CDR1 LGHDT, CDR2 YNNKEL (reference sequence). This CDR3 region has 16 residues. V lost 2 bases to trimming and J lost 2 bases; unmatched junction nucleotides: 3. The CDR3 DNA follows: TGTGCCAGCAGCCAAAGAGGGACAGGGGCCTACAATGAGCAGTTCTTC. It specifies CASSQRGTGAYNEQFF.

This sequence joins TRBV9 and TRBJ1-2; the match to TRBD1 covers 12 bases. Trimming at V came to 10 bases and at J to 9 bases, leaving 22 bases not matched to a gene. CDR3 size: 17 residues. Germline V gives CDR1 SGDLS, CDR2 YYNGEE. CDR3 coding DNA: TGTGCCTTCTCCCCTCCCGGGACAGGGGGCCATAAAGGGAGCTACACCTTC. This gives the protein CAFSPPGTGGHKGSYTF. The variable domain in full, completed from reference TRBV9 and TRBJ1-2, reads DSGVTQTPKHLITATGQRVTLRCSPRSGDLSVYWYQQSLDQGLQFLIQYYNGEERAKGNILERFSAQQFPDLHSELNLSSLELGDSALYFCAFSPPGTGGHKGSYTFGSGTRLTVV.

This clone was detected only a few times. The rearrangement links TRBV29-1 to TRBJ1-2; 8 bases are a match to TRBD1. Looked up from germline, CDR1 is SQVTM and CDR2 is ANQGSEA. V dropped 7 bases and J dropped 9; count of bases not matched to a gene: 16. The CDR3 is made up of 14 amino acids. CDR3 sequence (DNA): TGCAGCGCCAACAACAGGGGGGGTTCAGGGAGCTACACCTTC. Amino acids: CSANNRGGSGSYTF.

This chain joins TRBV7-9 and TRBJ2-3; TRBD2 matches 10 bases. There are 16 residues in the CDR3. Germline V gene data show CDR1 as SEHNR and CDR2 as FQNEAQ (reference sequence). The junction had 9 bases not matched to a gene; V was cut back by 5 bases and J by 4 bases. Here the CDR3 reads CASSPWTSGDSDTQYF. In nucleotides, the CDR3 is TGTGCCAGCAGCCCCTGGACTAGCGGTGATTCAGATACGCAGTATTTT.

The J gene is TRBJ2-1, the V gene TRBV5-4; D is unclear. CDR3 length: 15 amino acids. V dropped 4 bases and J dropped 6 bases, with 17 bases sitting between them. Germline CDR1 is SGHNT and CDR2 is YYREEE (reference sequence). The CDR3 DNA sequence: TGTGCCAGCAGCATAAGTAGGCAGCGAGGCAATGAGCAGTTCTTC. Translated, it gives CASSISRQRGNEQFF.

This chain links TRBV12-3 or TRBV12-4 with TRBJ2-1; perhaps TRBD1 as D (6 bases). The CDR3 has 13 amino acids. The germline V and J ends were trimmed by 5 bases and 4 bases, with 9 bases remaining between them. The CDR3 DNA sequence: TGTGCCAGCAGTCGGACAGCATACAATGAGCAGTTCTTC. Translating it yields CASSRTAYNEQFF.

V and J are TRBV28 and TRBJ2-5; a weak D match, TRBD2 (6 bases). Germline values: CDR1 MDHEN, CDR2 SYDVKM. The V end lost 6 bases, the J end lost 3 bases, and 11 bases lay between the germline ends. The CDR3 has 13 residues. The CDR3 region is CASREGIEETQYF. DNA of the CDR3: TGTGCCAGCAGGGAGGGCATTGAAGAGACCCAGTACTTC.

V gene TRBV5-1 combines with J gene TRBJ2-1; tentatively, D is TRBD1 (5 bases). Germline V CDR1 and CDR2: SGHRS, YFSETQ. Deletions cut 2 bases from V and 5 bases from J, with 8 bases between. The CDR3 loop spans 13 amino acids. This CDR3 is CASSFPGNNEQFF. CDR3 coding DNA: TGCGCCAGCAGCTTCCCAGGGAACAATGAGCAGTTCTTC.

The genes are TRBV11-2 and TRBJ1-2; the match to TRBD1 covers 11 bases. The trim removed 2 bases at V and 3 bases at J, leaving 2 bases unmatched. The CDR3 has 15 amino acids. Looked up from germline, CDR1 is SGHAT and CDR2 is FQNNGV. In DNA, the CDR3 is TGTGCCAGCAGCTTACGGGACAGGGGGTACTATGGCTACACCTTC. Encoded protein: CASSLRDRGYYGYTF.

The CDR3 is CASSPLGGGRYSNQPQHF. Here the CDR3 DNA reads TGTGCCAGCAGTCCCTTGGGGGGGGGCCGGTATAGCAATCAGCCCCAGCATTTT. The genes are TRBV28 and TRBJ1-5; a weak D match, TRBD1 (6 bases). This CDR3 spans 18 amino acids. The V end lost 5 bases, the J end lost 0 bases, and 20 bases lay between the germline ends. Germline V CDR1 and CDR2: MDHEN, SYDVKM.